This T cell receptor beta chain was found in a study of T cells in Graves' hyperthyroidism and ophthalmopathy. Study details: The blood sample was taken at first diagnosis, before treatment began. Whole-study findings and limits: A median about 6.5 months before onset, the model predicted ophthalmopathy.

What was amplified from RNA transcripts were TCR beta CDR3 regions. RT-PCR in the first round (using the HTBI primer set) targeted the TCR CDR3. MiXCR, applied by TCRdb to the multiplex PCR reads, yields one record per CDR3 protein. Of 600,000 or so distinct CDR3 sequences in the sample, around 15% are singletons; the top ten hold less than 4.5%. On this clonotype itself: Its specificity is not known.

Graves' hyperthyroidism was deemed stable absent ophthalmopathy progression within 18 months. Patients were excluded for uncontrolled infection, other autoimmune disease, pregnancy or lactation. The CDR3 runs 14 residues. CDR1 and CDR2 (germline): GTSNPN, SVGIG (reference sequence). The V end was cut by 3 bases, the J end by 2 bases, with 13 bases between. The rearrangement joins TRBV30 to TRBJ1-1; D gene unclear. The sample consisted of blood. The source of this sequence is a young woman with Graves' hyperthyroidism. The CDR3 loop reads CAWRSRGVNTEAFF. The CDR3, as DNA: TGTGCCTGGAGGTCGCGGGGAGTAAACACTGAAGCTTTCTTT. The full variable domain, completed using reference TRBV30 and TRBJ1-1, is SQTIHQWPATLVQPVGSPLSLECTVEGTSNPNLYWYRQAAGRGLQLLFYSVGIGQISSEVPQNLSASRPQDRQFILSSKKLLLSDSGFYLCAWRSRGVNTEAFFGQGTRLTVV.